This TCR beta chain was sequenced during a study of blood T cells in healthy people across ages. Background on the study: Per every two T cells, about one barcoded beta molecule was captured by template switching.

Germline-derived CDR1 and CDR2 are DFQATT and SNEGSKA (reference sequence). The CDR3 extends over 16 amino acids. The V and J ends lost 0 bases and 6 bases, in that order; junction bases with no gene match: 9. A second roughly 6 to 12 cycle PCR used barcoded and J-beta primers. From the 5' RACE reads, TCRdb called clonotypes with MiXCR, one entry per CDR3 protein. The data hold roughly 860,000 distinct CDR3 sequences, with 62% observed a single time. V gene TRBV20-1 combines with J gene TRBJ2-1; 9 nucleotides line up with TRBD1. The clonotype originates from a man aged 30 to 39 in good health. Sequenced: blood. The CDR3 spells CSARDPRTGVGNEQFF. CDR3 nucleotides: TGCAGTGCTAGAGATCCCAGGACAGGGGTCGGCAATGAGCAGTTCTTC.